The TCR beta chain under discussion was sequenced for a study of OX40 agonist ivuxolimab in advanced cancers. Of note for this clone: Its target is unknown.

From germline, CDR1 is SGHNT and CDR2 YYREEE (reference sequence). V was pared by 7 bases and J by 8 bases, with 17 bases between. This CDR3 contains 13 residues. Patients who had autoimmune disease history or got systemic immunosuppression were left out. Libraries were prepared by immunoSEQ multiplex PCR; TCRdb keeps only in-frame clonotypes and omits some of them. Here the sample spans about 6,300 clones, about two thirds being singletons. Notes on the study in general: In the 0.1-3.0 mg/kg groups, partial responders showed among the lowest expansion. Fewer expanded clones were found on average in CD4+ than in CD8+ T cells.

This chain connects TRBV5-4 to TRBJ2-3, with D unresolved. The specimen was CD4+ or CD8+ T cells sorted from blood, collected in a trial of the OX40 agonist ivuxolimab. This receptor was obtained from an adult with an advanced solid tumor such as melanoma, head and neck, liver or kidney cancer. The chain's CDR3 is CASVEAGLGTQYF. CDR3 nucleotides: TGTGCCAGCGTTGAGGCCGGCCTAGGTACGCAGTATTTT. Looking up the rest from reference TRBV5-4 and TRBJ2-3 gives the full variable domain: ETGVTQSPTHLIKTRGQQVTLRCSSQSGHNTVSWYQQALGQGPQFIFQYYREEENGRGNFPPRFSGLQFPNYSSELNVNALELDDSALYLCASVEAGLGTQYFGPGTRLTVL.